This TCR beta chain was identified in a study of blood T cell repertoires in COVID-19. Study background: Some COVID-19 samples were acute and others convalescent; all came from the United States, Italy and Spain. T cells, B-cell-depleted T cells, or PBMCs provided the cDNA or gDNA that served as material.

Germline-derived CDR1 and CDR2 are GTSNPN and SVGIG (reference sequence). This CDR3 contains 12 residues. The study recruited people aged about 18 to 95 years across about two dozen US areas. Participant reports of clinical history set cohort assignment. The method was immunoSEQ multiplex PCR; TCRdb's version includes in-frame clones alone and lacks a portion of them. The table lists roughly 290,000 clones, around 88% of them singletons. Of note for this clone: A read error may account for a junction end that differs from germline.

V usage is TRBV30 and J usage is TRBJ1-1; D may be TRBD1 (5 bases). The sequence came from a woman aged 35 to 49 who had recovered from COVID-19. The specimen was PBMCs or T cells enriched from blood (not recorded which). The CDR3 sequence: CAWSELAGKLLF. CDR3 coding DNA: TGTGCCTGGAGTGAGTTGGCAGGGAAATTGCTATTT.